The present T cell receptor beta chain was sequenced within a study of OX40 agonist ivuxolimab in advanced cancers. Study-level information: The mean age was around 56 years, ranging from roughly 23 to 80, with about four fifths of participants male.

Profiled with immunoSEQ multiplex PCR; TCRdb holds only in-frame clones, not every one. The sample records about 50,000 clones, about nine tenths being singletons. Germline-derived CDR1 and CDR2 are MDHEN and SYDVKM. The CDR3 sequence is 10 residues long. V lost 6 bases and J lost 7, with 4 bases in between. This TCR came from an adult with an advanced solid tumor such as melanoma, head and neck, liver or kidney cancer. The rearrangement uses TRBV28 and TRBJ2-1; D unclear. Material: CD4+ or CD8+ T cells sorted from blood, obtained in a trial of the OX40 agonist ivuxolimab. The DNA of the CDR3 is TGTGCCAGCAGCTATAATGAGCAGTTCTTC. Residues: CASSYNEQFF.